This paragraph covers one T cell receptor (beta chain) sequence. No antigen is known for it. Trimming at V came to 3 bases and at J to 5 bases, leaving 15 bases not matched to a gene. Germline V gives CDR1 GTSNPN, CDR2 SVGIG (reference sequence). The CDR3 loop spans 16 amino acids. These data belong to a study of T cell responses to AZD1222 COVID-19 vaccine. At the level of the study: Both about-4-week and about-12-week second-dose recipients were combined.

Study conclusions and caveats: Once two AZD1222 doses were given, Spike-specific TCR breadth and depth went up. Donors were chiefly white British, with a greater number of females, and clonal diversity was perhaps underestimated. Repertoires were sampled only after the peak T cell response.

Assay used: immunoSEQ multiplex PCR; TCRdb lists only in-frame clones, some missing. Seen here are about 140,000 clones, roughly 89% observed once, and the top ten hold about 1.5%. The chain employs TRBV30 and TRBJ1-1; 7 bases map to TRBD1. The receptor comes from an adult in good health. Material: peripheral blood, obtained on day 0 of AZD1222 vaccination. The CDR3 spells CAWSPLTTGRRTEAFF. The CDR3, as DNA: TGTGCCTGGAGCCCCCTCACGACAGGGCGACGGACTGAAGCTTTCTTT.